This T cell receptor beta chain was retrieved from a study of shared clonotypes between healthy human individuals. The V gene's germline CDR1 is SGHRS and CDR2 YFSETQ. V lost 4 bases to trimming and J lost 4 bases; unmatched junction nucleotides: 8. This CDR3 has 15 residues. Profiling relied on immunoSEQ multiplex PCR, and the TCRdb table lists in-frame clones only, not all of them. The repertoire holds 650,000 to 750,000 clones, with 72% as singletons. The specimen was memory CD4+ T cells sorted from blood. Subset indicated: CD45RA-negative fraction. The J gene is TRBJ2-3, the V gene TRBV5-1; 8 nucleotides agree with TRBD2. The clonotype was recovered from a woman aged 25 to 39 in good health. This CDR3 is CASSGGGRRADTQYF. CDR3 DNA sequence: TGCGCCAGCAGCGGGGGCGGGAGGCGCGCAGATACGCAGTATTTT. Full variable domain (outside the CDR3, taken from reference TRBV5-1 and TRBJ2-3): KAGVTQTPRYLIKTRGQQVTLSCSPISGHRSVSWYQQTPGQGLQFLFEYFSETQRNKGNFPGRFSGRQFSNSRSEMNVSTLELGDSALYLCASSGGGRRADTQYFGPGTRLTVL.